This entry concerns a single T cell receptor beta chain. The CDR3 length is 13 residues. Germline V lookup: CDR1 MNHNS, CDR2 SASEGT. Trimming stripped 8 bases from V and 2 bases from J, with 10 bases between. Extraction of RNA preceded its reverse transcription into cDNA, which served as the sequencing template. Profiled with immunoSEQ multiplex PCR; TCRdb holds only in-frame clones, not every one. The sample carries over 150,000 clones, about 48% recorded once. As to treatment: oral pan-JAK inhibitor, 5-10 mg twice daily. Starting from PBMCs, sorting isolated CD4+ and CD8+ T cells. The sample originates from a study of CD8+ T cells in alopecia areata.

The clonotype comes from a human donor with alopecia areata. The specimen comprised CD8+ T cells sorted from blood, sampled at week 24, from a patient treated with tofacitinib. The chain has TRBV6-1 and TRBJ1-5, with D maybe TRBD1 (6 bases). Written as DNA, the CDR3 is TGTGCCAGCCTGGGGGCGGGCAATCAGCCCCAGCATTTT. Translating it yields CASLGAGNQPQHF.